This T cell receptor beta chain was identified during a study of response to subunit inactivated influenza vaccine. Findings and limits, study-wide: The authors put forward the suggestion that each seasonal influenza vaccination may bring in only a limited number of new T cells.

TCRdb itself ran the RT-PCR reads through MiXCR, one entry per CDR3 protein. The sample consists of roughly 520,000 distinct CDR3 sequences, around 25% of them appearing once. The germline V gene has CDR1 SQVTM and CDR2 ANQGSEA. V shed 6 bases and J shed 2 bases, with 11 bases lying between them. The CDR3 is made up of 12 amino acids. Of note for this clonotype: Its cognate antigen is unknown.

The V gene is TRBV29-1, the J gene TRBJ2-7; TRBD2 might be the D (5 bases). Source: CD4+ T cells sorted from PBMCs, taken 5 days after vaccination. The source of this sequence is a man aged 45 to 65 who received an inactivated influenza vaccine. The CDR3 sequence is CSVFGETYEQYF. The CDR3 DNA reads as TGCAGCGTGTTCGGGGAAACCTACGAGCAGTACTTC.